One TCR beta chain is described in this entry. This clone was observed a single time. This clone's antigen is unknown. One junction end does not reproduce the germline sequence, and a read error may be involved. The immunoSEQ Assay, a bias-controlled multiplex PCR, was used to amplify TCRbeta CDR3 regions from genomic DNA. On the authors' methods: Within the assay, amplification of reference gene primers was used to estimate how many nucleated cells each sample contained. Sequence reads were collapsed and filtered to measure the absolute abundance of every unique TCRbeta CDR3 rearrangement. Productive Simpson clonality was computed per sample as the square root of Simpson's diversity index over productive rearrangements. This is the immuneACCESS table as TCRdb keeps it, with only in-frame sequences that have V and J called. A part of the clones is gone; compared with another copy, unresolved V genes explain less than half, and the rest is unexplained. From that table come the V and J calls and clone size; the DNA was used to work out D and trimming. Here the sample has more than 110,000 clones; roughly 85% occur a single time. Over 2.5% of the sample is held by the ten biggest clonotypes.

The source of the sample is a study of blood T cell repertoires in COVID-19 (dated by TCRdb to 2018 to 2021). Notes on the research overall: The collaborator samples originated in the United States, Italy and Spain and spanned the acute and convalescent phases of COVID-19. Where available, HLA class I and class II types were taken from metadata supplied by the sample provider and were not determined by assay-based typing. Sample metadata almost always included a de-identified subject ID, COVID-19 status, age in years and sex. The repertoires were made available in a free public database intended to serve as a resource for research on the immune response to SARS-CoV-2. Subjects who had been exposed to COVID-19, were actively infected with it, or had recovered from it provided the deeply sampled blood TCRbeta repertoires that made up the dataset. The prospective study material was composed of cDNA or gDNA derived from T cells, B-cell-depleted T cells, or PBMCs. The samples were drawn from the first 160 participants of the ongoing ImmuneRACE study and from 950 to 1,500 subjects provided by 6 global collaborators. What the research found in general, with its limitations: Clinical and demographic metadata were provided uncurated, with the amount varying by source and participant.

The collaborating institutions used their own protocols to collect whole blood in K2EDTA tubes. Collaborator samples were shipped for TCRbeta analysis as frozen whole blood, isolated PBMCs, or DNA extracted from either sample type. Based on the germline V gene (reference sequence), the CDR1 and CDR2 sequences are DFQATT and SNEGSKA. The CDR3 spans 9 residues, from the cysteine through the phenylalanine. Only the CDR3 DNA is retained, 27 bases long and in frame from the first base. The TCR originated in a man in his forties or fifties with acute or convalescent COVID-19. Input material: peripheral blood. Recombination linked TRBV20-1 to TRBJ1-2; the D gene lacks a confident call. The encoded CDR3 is CSARRGYTF. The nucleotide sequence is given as TGCAGCGCTAGACGTGGCTACACCTTC.